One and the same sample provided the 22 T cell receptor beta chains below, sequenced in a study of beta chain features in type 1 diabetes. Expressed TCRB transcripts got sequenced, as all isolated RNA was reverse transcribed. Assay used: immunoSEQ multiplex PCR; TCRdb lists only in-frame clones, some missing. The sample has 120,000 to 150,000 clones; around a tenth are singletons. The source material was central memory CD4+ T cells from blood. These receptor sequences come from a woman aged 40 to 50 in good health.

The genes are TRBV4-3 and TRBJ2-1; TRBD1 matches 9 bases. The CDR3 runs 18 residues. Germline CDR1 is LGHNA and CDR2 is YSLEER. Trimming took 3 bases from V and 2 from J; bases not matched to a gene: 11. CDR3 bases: TGCGCCAGCAGCCATCCATTAAAGGGACAGGGAACCTACAATGAGCAGTTCTTC. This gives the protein CASSHPLKGQGTYNEQFF.

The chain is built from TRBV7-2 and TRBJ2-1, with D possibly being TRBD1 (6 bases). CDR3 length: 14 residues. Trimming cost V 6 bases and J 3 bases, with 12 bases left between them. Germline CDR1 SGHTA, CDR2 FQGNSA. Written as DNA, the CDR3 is TGTGCCAGCAGGCAGGGGCCGATCTACAATGAGCAGTTCTTC. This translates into CASRQGPIYNEQFF. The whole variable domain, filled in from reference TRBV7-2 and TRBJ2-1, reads GAGVSQSPSNKVTEKGKDVELRCDPISGHTALYWYRQSLGQGLEFLIYFQGNSAPDKSGLPSDRFSAERTGGSVSTLTIQRTQQEDSAVYLCASRQGPIYNEQFFGPGTRLTVL.

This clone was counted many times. CDR3 region: CASRDSSGVPQHF. The CDR3 nucleotides are TGTGCCAGCAGGGACTCATCAGGTGTTCCCCAGCATTTT. J is TRBJ1-5 and V is TRBV2; D is uncertain. There are 13 residues in the CDR3. Germline values: CDR1 SNHLY, CDR2 FYNNEI. V was pared by 6 bases and J by 10 bases, with 16 bases between. Full variable domain (remainder filled in from reference TRBV2 and TRBJ1-5): EPEVTQTPSHQVTQMGQEVILRCVPISNHLYFYWYRQILGQKVEFLVSFYNNEISEKSEIFDDQFSVERPDGSNFTLKIRSTKLEDSAMYFCASRDSSGVPQHFGDGTRLSIL.

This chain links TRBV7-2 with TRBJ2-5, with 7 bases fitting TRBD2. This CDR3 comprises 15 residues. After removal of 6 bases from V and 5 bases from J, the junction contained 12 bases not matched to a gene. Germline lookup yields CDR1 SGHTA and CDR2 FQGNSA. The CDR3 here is CASRGRAGAGETQYF. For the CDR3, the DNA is TGTGCCAGCAGGGGGCGGGCCGGAGCGGGGGAGACCCAGTACTTC.

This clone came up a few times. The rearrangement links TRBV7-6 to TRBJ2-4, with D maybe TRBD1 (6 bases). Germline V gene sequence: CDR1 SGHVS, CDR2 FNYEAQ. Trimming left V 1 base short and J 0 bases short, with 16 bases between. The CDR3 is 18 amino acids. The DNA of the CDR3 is TGTGCCAGCAGCTTAGGTGGACAGAGGGGGATAGCCAAAAACATTCAGTACTTC. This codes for CASSLGGQRGIAKNIQYF.

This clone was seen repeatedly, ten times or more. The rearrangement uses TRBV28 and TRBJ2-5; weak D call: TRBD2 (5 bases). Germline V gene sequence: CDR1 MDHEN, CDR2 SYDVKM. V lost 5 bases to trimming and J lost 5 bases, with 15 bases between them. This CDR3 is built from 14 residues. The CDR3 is CASSPRDRVETQYF. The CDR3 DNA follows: TGTGCCAGCAGTCCCCGGGATCGTGTCGAGACCCAGTACTTC.

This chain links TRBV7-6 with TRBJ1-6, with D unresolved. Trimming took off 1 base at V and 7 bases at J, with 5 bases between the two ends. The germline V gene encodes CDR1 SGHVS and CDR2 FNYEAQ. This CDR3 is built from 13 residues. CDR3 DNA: TGTGCCAGCAGCTTAGGACTAAATTCACCCCTCCACTTT. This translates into CASSLGLNSPLHF.

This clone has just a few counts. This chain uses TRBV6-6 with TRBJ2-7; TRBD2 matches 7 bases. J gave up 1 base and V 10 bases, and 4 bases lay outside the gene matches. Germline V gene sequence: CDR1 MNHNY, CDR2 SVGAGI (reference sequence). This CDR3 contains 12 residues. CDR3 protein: CATGGGSYEQYF. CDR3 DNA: TGTGCCACCGGGGGAGGGTCCTACGAGCAGTACTTC.

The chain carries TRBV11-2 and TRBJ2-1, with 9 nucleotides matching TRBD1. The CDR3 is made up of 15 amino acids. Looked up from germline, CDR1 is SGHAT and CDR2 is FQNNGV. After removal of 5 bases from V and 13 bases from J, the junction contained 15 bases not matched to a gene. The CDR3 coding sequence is TGTGCCAGCAGCAGGAATGATCGGGACAGGGCTTCCCAGTTCTTC. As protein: CASSRNDRDRASQFF.

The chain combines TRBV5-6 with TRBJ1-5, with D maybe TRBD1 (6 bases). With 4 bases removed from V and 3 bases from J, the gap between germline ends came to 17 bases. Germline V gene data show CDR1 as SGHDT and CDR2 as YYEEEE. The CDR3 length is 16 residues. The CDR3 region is CASSQTGTRNNQPQHF. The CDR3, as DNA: TGTGCCAGCAGCCAAACCGGGACAAGAAACAATCAGCCCCAGCATTTT.

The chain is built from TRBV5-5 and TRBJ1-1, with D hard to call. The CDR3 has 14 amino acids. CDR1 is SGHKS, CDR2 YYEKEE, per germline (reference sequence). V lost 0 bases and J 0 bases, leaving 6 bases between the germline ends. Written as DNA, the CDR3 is TGTGCCAGCAGCTTGGTTAGTATGAACACTGAAGCTTTCTTT. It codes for CASSLVSMNTEAFF.

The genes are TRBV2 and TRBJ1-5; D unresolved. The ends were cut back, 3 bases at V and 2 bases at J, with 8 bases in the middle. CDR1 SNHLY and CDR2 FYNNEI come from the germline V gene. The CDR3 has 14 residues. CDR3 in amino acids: CASSEMRGNQPQHF. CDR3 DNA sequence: TGTGCCAGCAGTGAGATGCGGGGCAATCAGCCCCAGCATTTT.

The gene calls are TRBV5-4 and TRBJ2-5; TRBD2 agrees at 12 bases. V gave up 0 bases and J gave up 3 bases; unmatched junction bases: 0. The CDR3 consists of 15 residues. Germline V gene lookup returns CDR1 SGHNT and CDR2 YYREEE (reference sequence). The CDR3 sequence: CASSLGLAGEETQYF. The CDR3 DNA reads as TGTGCCAGCAGCTTGGGACTAGCGGGGGAAGAGACCCAGTACTTC. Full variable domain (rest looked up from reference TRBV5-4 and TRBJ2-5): ETGVTQSPTHLIKTRGQQVTLRCSSQSGHNTVSWYQQALGQGPQFIFQYYREEENGRGNFPPRFSGLQFPNYSSELNVNALELDDSALYLCASSLGLAGEETQYFGPGTRLLVL.

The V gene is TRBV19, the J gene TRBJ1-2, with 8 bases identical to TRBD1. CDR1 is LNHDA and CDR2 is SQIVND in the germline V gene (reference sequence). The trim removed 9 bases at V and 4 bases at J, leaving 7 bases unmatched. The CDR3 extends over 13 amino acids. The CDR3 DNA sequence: TGTGCCAGCGCGGGGGACAGGAGCTATGGCTACACCTTC. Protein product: CASAGDRSYGYTF.

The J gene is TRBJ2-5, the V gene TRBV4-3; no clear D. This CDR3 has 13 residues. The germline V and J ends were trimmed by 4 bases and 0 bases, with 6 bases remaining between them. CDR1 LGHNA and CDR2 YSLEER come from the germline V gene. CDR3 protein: CASSLTHQETQYF. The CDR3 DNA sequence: TGCGCCAGCAGCCTTACTCACCAAGAGACCCAGTACTTC.

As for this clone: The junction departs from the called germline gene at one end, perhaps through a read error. CDR3 DNA sequence: TGCAGTGTAGGGGGCGCACACCTTCCAATCTTT. Protein: CSVGGAHLPIF. This chain links TRBV20-1 with TRBJ1-1, with TRBD1 identical over 7 bases. CDR1 and CDR2 (germline): DFQATT, SNEGSKA (reference sequence). This CDR3 spans 11 amino acids.

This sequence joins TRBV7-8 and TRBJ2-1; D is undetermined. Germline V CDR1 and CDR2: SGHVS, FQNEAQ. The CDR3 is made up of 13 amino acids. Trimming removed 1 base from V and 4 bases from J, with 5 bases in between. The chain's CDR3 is CASSLGAYNEQFF. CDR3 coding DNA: TGTGCCAGCAGCTTAGGAGCTTACAATGAGCAGTTCTTC.

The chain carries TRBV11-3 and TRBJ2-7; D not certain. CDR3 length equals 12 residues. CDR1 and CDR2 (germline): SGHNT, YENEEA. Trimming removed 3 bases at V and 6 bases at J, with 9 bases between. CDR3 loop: CASSLQAGEQYF. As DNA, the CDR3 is TGTGCCAGCAGCTTGCAGGCCGGCGAGCAGTACTTC.

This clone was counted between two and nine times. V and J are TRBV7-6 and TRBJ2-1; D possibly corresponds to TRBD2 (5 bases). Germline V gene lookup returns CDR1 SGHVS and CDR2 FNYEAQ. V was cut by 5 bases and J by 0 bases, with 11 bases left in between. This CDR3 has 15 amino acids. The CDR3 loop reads CASSRLYSSYNEQFF. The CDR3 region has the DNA TGTGCCAGCAGCCGACTATACAGCTCCTACAATGAGCAGTTCTTC. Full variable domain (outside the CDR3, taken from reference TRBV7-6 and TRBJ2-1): GAGVSQSPRYKVTKRGQDVALRCDPISGHVSLYWYRQALGQGPEFLTYFNYEAQQDKSGLPNDRFSAERPEGSISTLTIQRTEQRDSAMYRCASSRLYSSYNEQFFGPGTRLTVL.

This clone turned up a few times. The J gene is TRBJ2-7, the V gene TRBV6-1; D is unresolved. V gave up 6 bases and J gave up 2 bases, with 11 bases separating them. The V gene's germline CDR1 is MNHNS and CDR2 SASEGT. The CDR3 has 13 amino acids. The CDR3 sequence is CASSPVLTYEQYF. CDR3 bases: TGTGCCAGCAGCCCGGTTTTAACCTACGAGCAGTACTTC.

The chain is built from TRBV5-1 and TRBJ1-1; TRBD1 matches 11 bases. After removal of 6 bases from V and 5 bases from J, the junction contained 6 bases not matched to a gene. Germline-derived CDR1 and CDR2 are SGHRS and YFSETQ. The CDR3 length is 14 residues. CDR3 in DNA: TGCGCCAGCACCGGACAGGGGGCATCAACTGAAGCTTTCTTT. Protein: CASTGQGASTEAFF.

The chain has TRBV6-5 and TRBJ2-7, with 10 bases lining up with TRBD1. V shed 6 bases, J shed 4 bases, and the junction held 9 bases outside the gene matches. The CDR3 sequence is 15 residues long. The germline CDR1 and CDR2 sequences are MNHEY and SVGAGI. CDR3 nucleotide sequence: TGTGCCAGCAGCCCCTCCGGGACAGGGGTTTACGAGCAGTACTTC. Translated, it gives CASSPSGTGVYEQYF.